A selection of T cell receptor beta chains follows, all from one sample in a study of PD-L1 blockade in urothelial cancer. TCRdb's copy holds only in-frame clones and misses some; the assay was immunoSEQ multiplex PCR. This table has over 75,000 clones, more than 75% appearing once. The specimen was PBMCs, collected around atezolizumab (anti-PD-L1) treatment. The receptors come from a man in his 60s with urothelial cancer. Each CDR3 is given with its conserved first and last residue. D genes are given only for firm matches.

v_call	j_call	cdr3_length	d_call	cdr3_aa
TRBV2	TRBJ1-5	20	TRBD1	CASSAPTGTGGAWSNQPQHF
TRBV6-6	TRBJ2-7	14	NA	CASSRGRLSYEQYF
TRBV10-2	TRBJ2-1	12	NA	CASSESQREQFF
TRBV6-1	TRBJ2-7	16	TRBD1	CASSVESGTGGYEQYF
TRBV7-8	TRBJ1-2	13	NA	CASSFQVQNGYTF
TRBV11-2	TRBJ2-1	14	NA	CASSLDRQYNEQFF
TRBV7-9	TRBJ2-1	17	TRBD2	CASSLRLAGGSYNEQFF
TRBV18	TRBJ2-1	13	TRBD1	CASSPDRGGEQFF
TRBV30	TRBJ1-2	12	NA	CAWSDGDYGYTF
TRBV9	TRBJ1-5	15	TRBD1	CASSVGQGVFQPQHF
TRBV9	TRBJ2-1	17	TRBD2	CASSPDPEVAGEKEQFF
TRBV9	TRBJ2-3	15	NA	CASSVGASFSDTQYF
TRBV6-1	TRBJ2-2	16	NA	CASSENAVVSVGELFF
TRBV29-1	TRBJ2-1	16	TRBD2	CSVGGAPSGGYNEQFF
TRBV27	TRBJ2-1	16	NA	CASRKDRTSSYNEQFF
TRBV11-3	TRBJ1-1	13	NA	CASSLVADTEAFF
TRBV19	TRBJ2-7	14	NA	CASSIQYGAYEQYF
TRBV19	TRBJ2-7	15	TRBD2	CASKVAGGTYYEQYF
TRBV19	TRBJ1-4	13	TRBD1	CASRAGTGEKLFF
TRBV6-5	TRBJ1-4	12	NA	CASSYSAGRLFF
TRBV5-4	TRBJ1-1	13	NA	CASSLDRWTEAFF
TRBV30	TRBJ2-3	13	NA	CAWSGTFTDTQYF
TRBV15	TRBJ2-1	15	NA	CATSRDLQAGIEQFF
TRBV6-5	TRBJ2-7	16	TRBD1	CASSSAGTDFSYEQYF
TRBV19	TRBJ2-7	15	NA	CASSIGTDTTYEQYF